Listed here are 24 T cell receptor beta chains from one sample, sequenced in a study of chemoradiotherapy in HPV16-positive cancers. Generated by immunoSEQ multiplex PCR, the TCRdb table keeps only in-frame clones and is missing some. The repertoire includes about 5,000 clones, about four fifths of them detected once, and 6% to 7% sits in the top ten. Specimen: tumor tissue, collected from a patient who underwent chemoradiotherapy. The receptors come from a human donor with HPV-associated anogenital cancer.

This chain links TRBV2 with TRBJ2-1, with D perhaps matching TRBD2 (7 bases). The CDR3 is 15 residues long. Trimming removed 5 bases at V and 3 bases at J, with 14 bases between. Germline V CDR1 and CDR2: SNHLY, FYNNEI. The CDR3 DNA reads as TGTGCCAGCAGTTACGTCGGGGGGCTCTACAATGAGCAGTTCTTC. This translates into CASSYVGGLYNEQFF.

J is TRBJ2-1 and V is TRBV4-3, with a tentative D call TRBD2 (5 bases). The CDR3 is 15 amino acids. Germline V gene data show CDR1 as LGHNA and CDR2 as YSLEER. The germline V and J ends were trimmed by 3 bases and 4 bases, with 13 bases remaining between them. The CDR3 DNA reads as TGCGCCAGCAGCCAGAGCCTAGCAGATTACAATGAGCAGTTCTTC. Protein sequence: CASSQSLADYNEQFF.

V usage is TRBV6-1 and J usage is TRBJ2-3; the match to TRBD2 covers 7 bases. Germline values: CDR1 MNHNS, CDR2 SASEGT. The CDR3 extends over 15 amino acids. V lost 8 bases to trimming and J lost 2 bases; unmatched junction nucleotides: 10. In nucleotides, the CDR3 is TGTGCCAGCTCTCCCTCGGCGGGAGACACAGATACGCAGTATTTT. This sequence encodes CASSPSAGDTDTQYF.

The chain couples TRBV21-1 to TRBJ1-3. TRBV21-1 represents a pseudogene. The length of the CDR3 is 14 residues. Written as DNA, the CDR3 is TGTGCCAGCAGCAAACAAGGACTGAAAAACACCATATATTTT. This sequence encodes CASSKQGLKNTIYF.

The CDR3 protein is CASSPGLAGVRETQYF. For the CDR3, the DNA is TGTGCCAGCAGCCCGGGACTAGCGGGGGTCCGGGAGACCCAGTACTTC. The chain carries TRBV7-9 and TRBJ2-5, with 14 bases fitting TRBD2. Germline trimming cut 5 bases from V and 5 bases from J; bases unmatched to any gene: 7. This CDR3 region has 16 residues. Germline V gene data show CDR1 as SEHNR and CDR2 as FQNEAQ (reference sequence).

The V call is TRBV15, the J call TRBJ2-7; 7 bases match TRBD1. The junction had 3 bases not matched to a gene; V was cut back by 4 bases and J by 3 bases. The germline CDR1 and CDR2 sequences are LNHNV and YYDKDF (reference sequence). The CDR3 sequence is 13 residues long. The CDR3 nucleotides are TGTGCCACCAGCACCGGACAGGACTACGAGCAGTACTTC. It translates to CATSTGQDYEQYF.

The V and J genes are TRBV5-1 and TRBJ2-7, with TRBD2 matching 13 bases. CDR3 size: 15 residues. After removal of 1 base from V and 9 bases from J, the junction contained 7 bases not matched to a gene. Germline V gene lookup returns CDR1 SGHRS and CDR2 YFSETQ. CDR3 nucleotide sequence: TGCGCCAGCAGCTTGATAACTAGCGGGAGGGAAGGGCAGTACTTC. It encodes CASSLITSGREGQYF.

V and J are TRBV2 and TRBJ1-2, with a tentative D call TRBD1 (5 bases). This CDR3 spans 13 amino acids. Germline assignment: CDR1 SNHLY and CDR2 FYNNEI. V was trimmed by 3 bases and J by 5 bases, leaving 10 bases between them. CDR3 amino acids: CASSDWAGYGYTF. DNA for the CDR3: TGTGCCAGCAGTGACTGGGCAGGGTATGGCTACACCTTC. Supplemented by reference TRBV2 and TRBJ1-2, the full variable domain reads EPEVTQTPSHQVTQMGQEVILRCVPISNHLYFYWYRQILGQKVEFLVSFYNNEISEKSEIFDDQFSVERPDGSNFTLKIRSTKLEDSAMYFCASSDWAGYGYTFGSGTRLTVV.

This CDR3 is CASSPTSGQHSGNTIYF. CDR3 bases: TGTGCCAGCTCACCGACCTCGGGACAGCACTCTGGAAACACCATATATTTT. The chain carries TRBV18 and TRBJ1-3; 7 nucleotides align to TRBD1. Per the germline V gene, CDR1 is KGHSH and CDR2 is LQKENI. This CDR3 has 17 amino acids. Germline trimming cut 3 bases from V and 0 bases from J; bases unmatched to any gene: 8.

The chain employs TRBV5-4 and TRBJ2-3; tentatively, D is TRBD1 or TRBD2 (7 bases each). CDR3 length equals 15 residues. V was pared by 6 bases and J by 3 bases, with 17 bases between. CDR1 and CDR2 (germline): SGHNT, YYREEE (reference sequence). The CDR3 DNA follows: TGTGCCAGCACCCCAGGGGGGAGGGTAACAGATACGCAGTATTTT. It is translated as CASTPGGRVTDTQYF.

This rearrangement joins TRBV5-1 to TRBJ1-2; D is unclear. Germline V lookup: CDR1 SGHRS, CDR2 YFSETQ. The CDR3 spans 15 residues. V shed 0 bases and J shed 4 bases, with 13 bases lying between them. The CDR3 nucleotides are TGCGCCAGCAGCTTGGAACCGGGTACGGCCTATGGCTACACCTTC. This sequence encodes CASSLEPGTAYGYTF.

This chain joins TRBV5-4 and TRBJ1-2, with 10 bases fitting TRBD1. Looked up from germline, CDR1 is SGHNT and CDR2 is YYREEE (reference sequence). V shed 2 bases and J 4 bases; nucleotides not matched to a gene: 8. This CDR3 spans 16 amino acids. The CDR3 protein is CASSFPPGQGIYGYTF. CDR3 bases: TGTGCCAGCAGCTTCCCTCCGGGACAGGGGATCTATGGCTACACCTTC. The whole variable domain, filled in from reference TRBV5-4 and TRBJ1-2, reads ETGVTQSPTHLIKTRGQQVTLRCSSQSGHNTVSWYQQALGQGPQFIFQYYREEENGRGNFPPRFSGLQFPNYSSELNVNALELDDSALYLCASSFPPGQGIYGYTFGSGTRLTVV.

This rearrangement joins TRBV4-2 to TRBJ2-6; either TRBD1 or TRBD2 may supply D (5 bases each). The CDR3 has 18 residues. CDR1 and CDR2 from the germline V gene are LGHNA and YNFKEQ. V dropped 1 base and J dropped 2 bases, with 15 bases sitting between them. The CDR3 spells CASSQAYGASPGANVLTF. CDR3 bases: TGTGCCAGCAGCCAAGCTTACGGGGCGAGCCCTGGGGCCAACGTCCTGACTTTC.

The rearrangement uses TRBV5-1 and TRBJ2-2; D uncertain. The CDR3 spans 15 residues. Between the trimmed V and J ends, which lost 1 base and 0 bases, there was a span of 7 bases. Germline V gene sequence: CDR1 SGHRS, CDR2 YFSETQ. CDR3 sequence reads: CASSLKVTNTGELFF. CDR3 sequence (DNA): TGCGCCAGCAGCTTGAAGGTAACGAACACCGGGGAGCTGTTTTTT.

The rearrangement uses TRBV19 and TRBJ2-1; D is unclear. This CDR3 has 13 residues. Germline V gives CDR1 LNHDA, CDR2 SQIVND (reference sequence). V was pared by 4 bases and J by 5 bases, with 9 bases between. The CDR3 region is CASSTTANNEQFF. Written as DNA, the CDR3 is TGTGCCAGTAGTACGACCGCCAACAATGAGCAGTTCTTC.

CDR3 nucleotide sequence: TGCGCCAGCAGCTTGGTTCCAGGGACCGGTGAAAAACTGTTTTTT. It codes for CASSLVPGTGEKLFF. The chain is built from TRBV5-1 and TRBJ1-4; D perhaps matches TRBD1 (5 bases). Germline V gene data show CDR1 as SGHRS and CDR2 as YFSETQ. The CDR3 has 15 amino acids. V was trimmed by 0 bases and J by 7 bases, leaving 13 bases between them.

This clone was seen only once. The gene calls are TRBV7-9 and TRBJ2-1; 8 nucleotides agree with TRBD2. CDR1 is SEHNR and CDR2 is FQNEAQ in the germline V gene (reference sequence). The V segment lost 2 bases and the J segment 7 bases; nucleotides outside the gene matches: 7. The CDR3 has 15 residues. The CDR3, as DNA: TGTGCCAGCAGCTTAATGGCGGGAGGCATAAATGAGCAGTTCTTC. This gives the protein CASSLMAGGINEQFF.

The chain uses TRBV7-9 and TRBJ2-7, with 9 bases fitting TRBD1. The length of the CDR3 is 16 residues. The trim removed 4 bases at V and 4 bases at J, leaving 11 bases unmatched. The germline V gene has CDR1 SEHNR and CDR2 FQNEAQ (reference sequence). The CDR3 protein is CASSSGPGTGQYEQYF. In DNA form, the CDR3 reads TGTGCCAGCAGCTCAGGTCCCGGGACAGGGCAGTACGAGCAGTACTTC. Using reference TRBV7-9 and TRBJ2-7 for the parts outside the CDR3, the full variable domain is DTGVSQNPRHKITKRGQNVTFRCDPISEHNRLYWYRQTLGQGPEFLTYFQNEAQLEKSRLLSDRFSAERPKGSFSTLEIQRTEQGDSAMYLCASSSGPGTGQYEQYFGPGTRLTVT.

V and J are TRBV11-2 and TRBJ1-2; D gene ambiguous. Germline V gene sequence: CDR1 SGHAT, CDR2 FQNNGV. The CDR3 has 14 amino acids. Trimming took 1 base from V and 4 from J, leaving 10 bases between them. The CDR3 bases are TGTGCCAGCAGCTTAGTATCCGGGGTCTATGGCTACACCTTC. As protein: CASSLVSGVYGYTF. The full variable domain, with the rest looked up from reference TRBV11-2 and TRBJ1-2, is EAGVAQSPRYKIIEKRQSVAFWCNPISGHATLYWYQQILGQGPKLLIQFQNNGVVDDSQLPKDRFSAERLKGVDSTLKIQPAKLEDSAVYLCASSLVSGVYGYTFGSGTRLTVV.

The V gene is TRBV6-5, the J gene TRBJ1-4, with TRBD1 as a possible D gene (5 bases). This CDR3 is built from 16 residues. Germline CDR1 reads MNHEY; CDR2 reads SVGAGI. The V end was cut by 0 bases, the J end by 7 bases, with 15 bases between. CDR3 DNA: TGTGCCAGCAGTTACTCATCCGGGACGGTGGGTGAAAAACTGTTTTTT. This codes for CASSYSSGTVGEKLFF.

A note on this clone: Its ends do not fully match the called genes, so a read error is possible. J is TRBJ2-7 and V is TRBV30; D possibly corresponds to TRBD1 (6 bases). Germline CDR1 and CDR2: GTSNPN and SVGIG (reference sequence). This CDR3 has 12 amino acids. CDR3 DNA: TGTGCCTGGAGTAGAGATGGGACACCAGGGGACTTC. Translation: CAWSRDGTPGDF.

The chain employs TRBV19 and TRBJ2-5; 7 bases agree with TRBD2. CDR1 is LNHDA, CDR2 SQIVND, per germline (reference sequence). The CDR3 extends over 15 amino acids. Trimming took 5 bases from V and 1 from J; bases not matched to a gene: 7. The CDR3 protein is CASSSGGSFQETQYF. CDR3 bases: TGTGCCAGTAGTTCGGGCGGGAGTTTCCAAGAGACCCAGTACTTC.

This clone was recorded only once. The CDR3 loop reads CASISQGSSYEQYF. For the CDR3, the DNA is TGTGCCAGCATCTCGCAGGGGAGCTCCTACGAGCAGTACTTC. V gene TRBV7-9 combines with J gene TRBJ2-7, with D possibly being TRBD1 (6 bases). V shed 7 bases and J shed 0 bases, with 13 bases lying between them. CDR3 length equals 14 residues. Germline V CDR1 and CDR2: SEHNR, FQNEAQ (reference sequence).

The chain uses TRBV29-1 and TRBJ2-1; 8 bases align to TRBD2. The CDR3 has 16 amino acids. The germline V gene has CDR1 SQVTM and CDR2 ANQGSEA. The J segment lost 4 bases and the V segment lost 3 bases, leaving 11 bases of the junction unmatched. The CDR3 DNA follows: TGCAGCGTTGATTTGGGCGGGAGCGGGGGTTACAATGAGCAGTTCTTC. It translates to CSVDLGGSGGYNEQFF.